Listed below are T cell receptor beta chains from one sample, sequenced in a study of blood T cell repertoires in COVID-19. Using immunoSEQ multiplex PCR, the repertoire was profiled, and TCRdb retains in-frame clones only, with some absent. The repertoire holds more than 200,000 clones, with about 85% as singletons. The sample comprised peripheral blood. These TCRs come from a woman at least 80 years old with COVID-19, enrolled during active disease. Each CDR3 is given with its conserved first and last residue.

v_call | cdr3_aa
TRBV6-5 | CASSSGLISSTDTQYF
TRBV5-6 | CASSFARNTEAFF
TRBV27 | CASSNRGGYTEAFF
TRBV19 | CASSIRGNTEAFF
TRBV28 | CASSVTGANEQFF
TRBV6-2/TRBV6-3 | CASSWDRDRNQPQHF
TRBV3-1/TRBV3-2 | CASSNKQVSPLHF
TRBV11-3 | CASSLNRGLYNEQFF
TRBV7-2 | CASSLARGTEAFF
TRBV2 | CASSKEAGGLTGEQFF
TRBV19 | CASSSQRGRTEAFF
TRBV7-3 | CASSLNAPGVDTQYF
TRBV3-1/TRBV3-2 | CASSPLESNYGYTF
TRBV6-6 | CASRGTGGMNTEAFF
TRBV5-1 | CASSLGEGNTEAFF
TRBV2 | CAGQDNSYEQYF
TRBV7-2 | CASSLGGHNTYNEQFF
TRBV15 | CATRTGNSNQPQHF
TRBV2 | CASTQGGGQGMNEQFF
TRBV5-4 | CASSNGQGPGYGYTF
TRBV6-6 | CASSYTGVWTEAFF
TRBV28 | CASSLVGQGTGGYTF
TRBV18 | CASSPNAAGPLYGYTF
TRBV7-2 | CASSPAGNSPLHF
TRBV3-1/TRBV3-2 | CASSLGGTGGSNQPQHF
TRBV18 | CASSPGHRNQPQHF
TRBV19 | CASSRAGGRTQYF
TRBV5-1 | CASSLAPTDNYGYTF
TRBV5-6 | CASSLKGQITTWNYGYTF
TRBV6-1 | CASSGIQGAKSYEQYF
TRBV5-1 | CASRDNPGQGYGYTF
TRBV19 | CASETTGASAGNTIYF
TRBV5-1 | CASSLGLAGLKGEQYF